The entry that follows covers one TCR beta chain sequence. The data derive from a study of PD-L1 blockade in urothelial cancer. Here immunoSEQ multiplex PCR was the method, and the copy in TCRdb shows in-frame clones only, minus some. The sample lists around 53,000 clones, approximately 86% occurring once. Specified time point: peripheral blood 6 weeks after treatment start. Trimming took off 3 bases at V and 2 bases at J, with 16 bases between the two ends. This CDR3 region has 15 residues. Germline-derived CDR1 and CDR2 are SQVTM and ANQGSEA. The receptor's source is a man in his forties or fifties with urothelial cancer. V gene TRBV29-1 combines with J gene TRBJ2-5, with D perhaps TRBD2 (6 bases). Sequences were derived from PBMCs, sampled around atezolizumab (anti-PD-L1) treatment. CDR3 nucleotide sequence: TGCAGCGTTGAGTCTCACCATGGGGGGCAAGAGACCCAGTACTTC. Translation gives CSVESHHGGQETQYF. Variable domain in full (rest from reference TRBV29-1 and TRBJ2-5): SAVISQKPSRDICQRGTSLTIQCQVDSQVTMMFWYRQQPGQSLTLIATANQGSEATYESGFVIDKFPISRPNLTFSTLTVSNMSPEDSSIYLCSVESHHGGQETQYFGPGTRLLVL.